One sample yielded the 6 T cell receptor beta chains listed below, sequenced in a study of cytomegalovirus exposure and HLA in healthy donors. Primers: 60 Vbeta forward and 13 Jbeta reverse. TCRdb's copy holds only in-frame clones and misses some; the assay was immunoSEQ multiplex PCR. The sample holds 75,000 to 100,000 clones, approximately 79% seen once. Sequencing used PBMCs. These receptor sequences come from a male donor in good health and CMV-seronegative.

The CDR3 reads CASSLPSFDRGESSSTDTQYF. CDR3 nucleotides: TGTGCCAGCAGTTTACCGTCGTTCGACAGGGGCGAATCCTCTAGCACAGATACGCAGTATTTT. This chain connects TRBV27 to TRBJ2-3, with 8 bases that match TRBD1. Germline V gives CDR1 MNHEY, CDR2 SMNVEV (reference sequence). This CDR3 is built from 21 residues. J lost 0 bases, V lost 2 bases, and 19 bases had no gene match.

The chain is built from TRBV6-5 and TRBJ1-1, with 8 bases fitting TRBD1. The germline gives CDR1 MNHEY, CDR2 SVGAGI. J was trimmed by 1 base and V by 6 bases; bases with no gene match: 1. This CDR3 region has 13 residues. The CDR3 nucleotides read TGTGCCAGCAGGGACAGGGAGAACACTGAAGCTTTCTTT. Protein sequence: CASRDRENTEAFF.

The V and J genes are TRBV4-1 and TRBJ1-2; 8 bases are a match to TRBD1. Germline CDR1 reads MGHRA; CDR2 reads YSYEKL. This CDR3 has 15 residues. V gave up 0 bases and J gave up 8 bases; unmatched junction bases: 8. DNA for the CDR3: TGCGCCAGCAGCCAAGATACGACAGGGGCGGGGGGCTACACCTTC. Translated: CASSQDTTGAGGYTF.

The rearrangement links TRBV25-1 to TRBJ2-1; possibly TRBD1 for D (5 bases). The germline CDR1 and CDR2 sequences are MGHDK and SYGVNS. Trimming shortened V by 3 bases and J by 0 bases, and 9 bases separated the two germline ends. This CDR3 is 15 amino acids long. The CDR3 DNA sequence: TGTGCCAGCAGTGATACAGGCTTCTCCTACAATGAGCAGTTCTTC. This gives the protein CASSDTGFSYNEQFF.

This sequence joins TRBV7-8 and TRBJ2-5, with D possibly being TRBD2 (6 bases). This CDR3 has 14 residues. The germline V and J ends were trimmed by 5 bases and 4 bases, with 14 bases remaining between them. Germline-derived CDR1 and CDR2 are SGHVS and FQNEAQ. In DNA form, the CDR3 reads TGTGCCAGCAGCCCCTCTTACGGGAGAGAGACCCAGTACTTC. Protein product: CASSPSYGRETQYF.

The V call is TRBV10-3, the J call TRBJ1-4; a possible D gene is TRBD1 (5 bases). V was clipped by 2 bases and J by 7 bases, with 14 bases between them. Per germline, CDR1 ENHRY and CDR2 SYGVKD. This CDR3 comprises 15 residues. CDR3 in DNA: TGTGCCATCAGTGAGAGTAGGGGAGGGAGTGAAAAACTGTTTTTT. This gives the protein CAISESRGGSEKLFF.